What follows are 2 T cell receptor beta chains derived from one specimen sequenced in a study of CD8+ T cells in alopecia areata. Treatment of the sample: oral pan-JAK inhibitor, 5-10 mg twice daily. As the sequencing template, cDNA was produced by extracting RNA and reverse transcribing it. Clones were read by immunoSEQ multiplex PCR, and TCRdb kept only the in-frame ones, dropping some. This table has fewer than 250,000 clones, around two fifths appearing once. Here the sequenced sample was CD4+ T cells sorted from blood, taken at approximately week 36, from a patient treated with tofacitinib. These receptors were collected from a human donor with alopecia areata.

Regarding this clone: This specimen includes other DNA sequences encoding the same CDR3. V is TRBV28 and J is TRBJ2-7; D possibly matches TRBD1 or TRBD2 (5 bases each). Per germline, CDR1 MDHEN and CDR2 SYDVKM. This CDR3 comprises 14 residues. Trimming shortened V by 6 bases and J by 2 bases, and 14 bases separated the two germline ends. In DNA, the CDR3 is TGTGCCAGCAGCCTTCCGGGACGGACCTACGAGCAGTACTTC. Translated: CASSLPGRTYEQYF.

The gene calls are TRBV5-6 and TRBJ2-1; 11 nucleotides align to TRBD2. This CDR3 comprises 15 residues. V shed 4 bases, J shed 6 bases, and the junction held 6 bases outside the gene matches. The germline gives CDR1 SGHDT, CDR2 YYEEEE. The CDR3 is CASSLIAGGRNEQFF. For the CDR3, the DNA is TGTGCCAGCAGCCTCATAGCGGGAGGGCGCAATGAGCAGTTCTTC. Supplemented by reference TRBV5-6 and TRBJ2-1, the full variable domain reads DAGVTQSPTHLIKTRGQQVTLRCSPKSGHDTVSWYQQALGQGPQFIFQYYEEEERQRGNFPDRFSGHQFPNYSSELNVNALLLGDSALYLCASSLIAGGRNEQFFGPGTRLTVL.